Below, one T cell receptor beta chain is given with its context. Its antigen is currently unknown. A second PCR of 7 to 11 cycles used a sample-barcoded 5' primer and a J-beta primer mix. Carrying 12 random nucleotides, a template-switch adaptor labeled each individual cDNA molecule. TCRdb re-derived calls from the 5' RACE reads in MiXCR, one entry per CDR3 protein. The table lists over 1,200,000 distinct CDR3 sequences, 59% of them singletons. The data were taken from a study of blood T cells in healthy people across ages. For the study at large: Template switching recovered approximately one barcoded beta molecule for every two T cells.

Donors gave 8 to 10 milliliters of peripheral blood apiece. The CDR3 sequence is 13 residues long. V was clipped by 6 bases and J by 7 bases, with 10 bases between them. Germline values: CDR1 MNHEY, CDR2 SVGAGI. The study, taken as a whole, reports: It was held that diversity estimates obtained from one million T cells represented underestimates.

The chain employs TRBV6-5 and TRBJ1-6; D gene ambiguous. The specimen sequenced was blood. This TCR derives from a young man in good health. DNA of the CDR3: TGTGCCAGCAGATCACACGGGAATTCACCCCTCCACTTT. This gives the protein CASRSHGNSPLHF.